This entry lists 14 T cell receptor beta chains sequenced from one sample in a study of blood T cell repertoires in COVID-19. This table comes from immunoSEQ multiplex PCR, and its TCRdb copy is limited to in-frame clones, with some not included. Of fewer than 250,000 clones listed, around four fifths are singletons. Sequenced input: peripheral blood. The receptors were gathered from a human donor in a cohort sampled during active COVID-19.

This sequence joins TRBV15 and TRBJ2-1; D is possibly TRBD2 (7 bases). The germline V and J ends were trimmed by 8 bases and 1 base, with 21 bases remaining between them. The CDR3 has 17 residues. Germline CDR1 LNHNV, CDR2 YYDKDF (reference sequence). CDR3 nucleotides: TGTGCCACCGCGGCCAAGGGGGGGCGGCGATCCTACAATGAGCAGTTCTTC. Protein: CATAAKGGRRSYNEQFF.

This chain uses TRBV24-1 with TRBJ2-2, with 7 bases aligning to TRBD1. Trimming at V came to 7 bases and at J to 6 bases, leaving 10 bases not matched to a gene. Looked up from germline, CDR1 is KGHDR and CDR2 is SFDVKD. The CDR3 extends over 15 amino acids. The CDR3 reads CATSGTEGNAGELFF. The CDR3 region has the DNA TGTGCCACCAGCGGGACAGAGGGAAACGCCGGGGAGCTGTTTTTT.

This chain's CDR3 is CASSPENLRQGENEKLFF. The CDR3, as DNA: TGTGCCAGCTCACCTGAAAACTTAAGACAGGGGGAAAATGAAAAACTGTTTTTT. This sequence joins TRBV18 and TRBJ1-4; 9 bases are a match to TRBD1. This CDR3 has 18 residues. The V gene's germline CDR1 is KGHSH and CDR2 LQKENI. Trimming removed 3 bases from V and 5 bases from J; junction bases left unmatched: 13.

This clone has just one count. The V call is TRBV30, the J call TRBJ2-1; 13 bases agree with TRBD2. CDR1 and CDR2 (germline): GTSNPN, SVGIG (reference sequence). Trimming cost V 4 bases and J 8 bases; bases outside gene matches: 8. This CDR3 is built from 15 residues. The CDR3 DNA sequence: TGTGCCTGGAACCCCGGGACTAGCGGGAACTATGAGCAGTTCTTC. The encoded protein is CAWNPGTSGNYEQFF.

The CDR3 is CASSQAPTAPDTQYF. CDR3 coding DNA: TGTGCCAGCAGCCAAGCTCCGACAGCTCCAGATACGCAGTATTTT. The chain recombines TRBV14 with TRBJ2-3, with D possibly matching TRBD1 (5 bases). Trimming cost V 1 base and J 4 bases, with 12 bases left between them. The CDR3 loop spans 15 amino acids. The germline V gene has CDR1 SGHDN and CDR2 FVKESK.

The V and J genes are TRBV5-6 and TRBJ2-5, with D possibly TRBD2 on 6 matching bases. CDR1 SGHDT and CDR2 YYEEEE come from the germline V gene. Trimming removed 3 bases from V and 5 bases from J, with 8 bases in between. This CDR3 is built from 12 residues. CDR3 in DNA: TGTGCCAGCAGCTACAGCGGGGAGACCCAGTACTTC. This sequence encodes CASSYSGETQYF.

DNA for the CDR3: TGTGCCAGCAGCCAAGAGTATAGGAGGAACACTGAAGCTTTCTTT. This codes for CASSQEYRRNTEAFF. The V and J genes are TRBV4-2 and TRBJ1-1, with no clear D. This CDR3 has 15 amino acids. Trimming removed 0 bases from V and 1 base from J, with 9 bases in between. Germline V gene data show CDR1 as LGHNA and CDR2 as YNFKEQ.

This clone was detected only a few times. The chain links TRBV28 to TRBJ2-1; 10 bases are a match to TRBD2. The CDR3 spans 16 residues. Germline V gene data show CDR1 as MDHEN and CDR2 as SYDVKM. The V and J ends lost 4 bases and 5 bases, in that order; junction bases with no gene match: 8. The CDR3 DNA is TGTGCCAGCAGTTCATTCGGACTAGCGGTACACAATGAGCAGTTCTTC. Residues: CASSSFGLAVHNEQFF.

This chain joins TRBV10-2 and TRBJ1-2; D ambiguous. Germline CDR1 is WSHSY and CDR2 is SAAADI. CDR3 length equals 14 residues. The V end was cut by 1 base, the J end by 0 bases, with 6 bases between. CDR3: CASSEWSANYGYTF. The CDR3 bases are TGCGCCAGCAGTGAGTGGTCAGCTAACTATGGCTACACCTTC.

The J gene is TRBJ1-2, the V gene TRBV5-1, with 8 nucleotides matching TRBD1. The CDR3 length is 14 residues. The trim removed 3 bases at V and 4 bases at J, leaving 5 bases unmatched. Per germline, CDR1 SGHRS and CDR2 YFSETQ. CDR3 loop: CASSSTGGIYGYTF. The CDR3 DNA reads as TGCGCCAGCAGCTCTACAGGGGGAATCTATGGCTACACCTTC.

V is TRBV24-1 and J is TRBJ2-1, with 7 bases aligning to TRBD2. The germline V gene encodes CDR1 KGHDR and CDR2 SFDVKD. V was pared by 5 bases and J by 4 bases, with 4 bases of the junction left unmatched. CDR3 length equals 14 residues. The CDR3 loop reads CATSGGTIYNEQFF. The DNA of the CDR3 is TGTGCCACCAGTGGTGGGACTATATACAATGAGCAGTTCTTC.

The chain links TRBV6-5 to TRBJ1-6; TRBD1 is a possible D gene (5 bases). This CDR3 is built from 13 residues. Trimming cost V 8 bases and J 13 bases, with 18 bases left between them. The germline V gene has CDR1 MNHEY and CDR2 SVGAGI. CDR3 sequence reads: CASSERGVGPLHF. The CDR3 nucleotides are TGTGCCAGCTCAGAACGGGGGGTGGGGCCCCTCCACTTT.

This chain connects TRBV2 to TRBJ2-1; 12 bases fit TRBD2. J lost 6 bases, V lost 5 bases, and 8 bases had no gene match. The CDR3 sequence is 16 residues long. The V gene's germline CDR1 is SNHLY and CDR2 FYNNEI. CDR3 loop: CASSWDLAGGRNEQFF. The CDR3 bases are TGTGCCAGCAGTTGGGACCTAGCGGGAGGGCGCAATGAGCAGTTCTTC.

The V call is TRBV4-1, the J call TRBJ2-7; maybe TRBD1 (5 bases). The CDR3 contains 14 residues. V was pared by 1 base and J by 4 bases, with 11 bases between. In germline, CDR1 is MGHRA, CDR2 YSYEKL. CDR3 sequence: CASSQGQSAYEQYF. The CDR3 DNA follows: TGCGCCAGCAGCCAAGGACAGAGTGCTTACGAGCAGTACTTC.